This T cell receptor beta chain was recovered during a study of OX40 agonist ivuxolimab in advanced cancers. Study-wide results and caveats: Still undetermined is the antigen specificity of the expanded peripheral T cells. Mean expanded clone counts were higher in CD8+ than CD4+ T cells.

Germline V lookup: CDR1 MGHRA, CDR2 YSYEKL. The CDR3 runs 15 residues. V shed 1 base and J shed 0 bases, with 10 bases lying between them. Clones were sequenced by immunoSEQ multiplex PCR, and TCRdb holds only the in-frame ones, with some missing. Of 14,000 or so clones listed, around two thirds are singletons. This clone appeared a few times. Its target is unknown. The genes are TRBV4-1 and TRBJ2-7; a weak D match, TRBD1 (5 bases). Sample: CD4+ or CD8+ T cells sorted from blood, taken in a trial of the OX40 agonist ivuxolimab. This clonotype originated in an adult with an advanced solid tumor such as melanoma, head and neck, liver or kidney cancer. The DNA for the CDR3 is TGCGCCAGCAGCCAAGGTGACAGTCCCTCCTACGAGCAGTACTTC. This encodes CASSQGDSPSYEQYF.